A single sample gave rise to the 30 T cell receptor beta chains below, sequenced in a study of T cells in Graves' hyperthyroidism and ophthalmopathy. Authors of the study amplified TCR beta CDR3 regions from RNA transcripts. The HTBI primer set served for first-round RT-PCR of the TCR CDR3. A single record per CDR3 protein comes from TCRdb applying MiXCR to the multiplex PCR reads. Altogether more than 650,000 distinct CDR3 sequences are present, 14% being singletons, with the ten largest covering about 9.4%. Material: blood. The receptors derive from a woman younger than 35 with Graves' hyperthyroidism.

This clonotype has a handful of counts. A much more abundant neighbour one base away suggests this may be a read error. The chain has TRBV11-2 and TRBJ1-1; no clear D gene. Germline V gene lookup returns CDR1 SGHAT and CDR2 FQNNGV. The length of the CDR3 is 15 residues. V lost 0 bases and J 3 bases, leaving 11 bases between the germline ends. The CDR3 sequence is CASSLDSGPYTEAFF. The CDR3 region has the DNA TGTGCCAGCAGCTTAGACTCAGGTCCTTACACTGAAGCTTTCTTT.

The chain recombines TRBV20-1 with TRBJ2-1, with 9 bases that match TRBD2. Per germline, CDR1 DFQATT and CDR2 SNEGSKA (reference sequence). This CDR3 is 17 amino acids long. Trimming at V came to 4 bases and at J to 0 bases, leaving 10 bases not matched to a gene. The CDR3: CSAIGFGGGGSYNEQFF. The CDR3 nucleotides are TGCAGTGCTATCGGCTTTGGCGGGGGGGGCTCCTACAATGAGCAGTTCTTC.

This clonotype has at least ten counts. V and J are TRBV18 and TRBJ2-7; the D is unclear. The germline CDR1 and CDR2 sequences are KGHSH and LQKENI. The CDR3 runs to 11 residues. The germline V and J ends were trimmed by 3 bases and 6 bases, with 6 bases remaining between them. The DNA for the CDR3 is TGTGCCAGCTCACCCGCCCGCGAGCAGTACTTC. This codes for CASSPAREQYF.

This clonotype appeared a few times. The V call is TRBV19, the J call TRBJ1-2; D might be TRBD1 (6 bases). Trimming removed 7 bases from V and 8 bases from J, with 20 bases in between. This CDR3 region has 14 residues. Germline V CDR1 and CDR2: LNHDA, SQIVND (reference sequence). CDR3 amino acids: CASTVSRGSWGYTF. Written as DNA, the CDR3 is TGTGCCAGTACCGTAAGCAGGGGCAGTTGGGGCTACACCTTC.

This clonotype has a count of ten or more. The chain combines TRBV3-1 with TRBJ1-5, with TRBD1 matching over 7 bases. Per germline, CDR1 LGHDT and CDR2 YNNKEL (reference sequence). The junction had 3 bases not matched to a gene; V was cut back by 4 bases and J by 0 bases. The CDR3 sequence is 15 residues long. The CDR3 DNA sequence: TGTGCCAGCAGCCCGACAGGGTATAGCAATCAGCCCCAGCATTTT. Amino acids: CASSPTGYSNQPQHF. Complete variable domain (other parts from reference TRBV3-1 and TRBJ1-5): DTAVSQTPKYLVTQMGNDKSIKCEQNLGHDTMYWYKQDSKKFLKIMFSYNNKELIINETVPNRFSPKSPDKAHLNLHINSLELGDSAVYFCASSPTGYSNQPQHFGDGTRLSIL.

This clonotype occurred many times. The genes are TRBV7-2 and TRBJ1-5; TRBD1 matches 8 bases. There are 15 residues in the CDR3. V was pared by 6 bases and J by 0 bases, with 4 bases of the junction left unmatched. CDR1 SGHTA and CDR2 FQGNSA come from the germline V gene. The CDR3 DNA follows: TGTGCCAGCAGTTACAGGGGGAATAGCAATCAGCCCCAGCATTTT. It yields the protein CASSYRGNSNQPQHF.

About this clonotype itself: This sequence may be a read error, since a much larger clone differs from it by one base. The CDR3 carries no conserved terminal phenylalanine or tryptophan, so it likely arises from a read error. This chain connects TRBV6-1 to TRBJ1-1; TRBD1 agrees at 7 bases. CDR1 MNHNS and CDR2 SASEGT come from the germline V gene. Trimming took 6 bases from V and 1 from J; bases not matched to a gene: 5. The CDR3 runs to 14 residues. DNA for the CDR3: TGTGCCAGCAGACGTACAGGGGCGAACACTGAAGCTTTCCTT. Protein product: CASRRTGANTEAFL.

This clonotype has ten or more counts. The chain is built from TRBV2 and TRBJ2-7; TRBD1 matches at 7 bases. This CDR3 contains 15 residues. V trimming: 5 bases; J trimming: 5 bases; junction bases outside the gene matches: 12. Germline CDR1 reads SNHLY; CDR2 reads FYNNEI. The CDR3 sequence: CASSLEGQRSHEQYF. The CDR3 bases are TGTGCCAGCAGTCTCGAGGGACAGAGAAGCCACGAGCAGTACTTC.

The rearrangement uses TRBV9 and TRBJ1-4; weak D call: TRBD1 (5 bases). The V end was cut by 0 bases, the J end by 7 bases, with 13 bases between. CDR3 size: 15 residues. Germline CDR1 reads SGDLS; CDR2 reads YYNGEE. The CDR3 is CASSVDGTRGEKLFF. CDR3 in DNA: TGTGCCAGCAGCGTAGATGGGACTAGGGGTGAAAAACTGTTTTTT.

This clonotype was seen repeatedly, ten times or more. The chain recombines TRBV2 with TRBJ1-2; D is uncertain. Per the germline V gene, CDR1 is SNHLY and CDR2 is FYNNEI. The CDR3 covers 13 residues. The V gene lost 4 bases and the J gene lost 2 bases, with 8 bases spanning the gap. CDR3 amino acids: CASSVTGNYGYTF. The CDR3 nucleotides read TGTGCCAGCAGTGTGACGGGGAACTATGGCTACACCTTC.

This clonotype was seen a few times. CDR3 DNA: TGTGCCAGCAGTTTGTTGGGACTAGTCACAGATACGCAGTATTTT. Translation: CASSLLGLVTDTQYF. V is TRBV12-3 or TRBV12-4 and J is TRBJ2-3, with 8 bases aligning to TRBD2. V lost 3 bases and J lost 2; bases outside the gene matches: 4. The CDR3 covers 15 residues.

This clonotype turned up a few times. This rearrangement joins TRBV27 to TRBJ2-7; TRBD1 is a possible D gene (6 bases). Trimming pared 4 bases from V and 2 bases from J, leaving 18 bases between. The length of the CDR3 is 16 residues. Germline V CDR1 and CDR2: MNHEY, SMNVEV (reference sequence). The CDR3 loop reads CASSSLSGTPPYEQYF. The CDR3 DNA is TGTGCCAGCAGTTCCCTATCCGGGACACCGCCCTACGAGCAGTACTTC.

Ten or more counts support this clonotype. The DNA of the CDR3 is TGCAGTGCGGTGTCCGGGACTACGACCTACGAGCAGTACTTC. Its translation is CSAVSGTTTYEQYF. The J gene is TRBJ2-7, the V gene TRBV20-1; 7 bases match TRBD2. CDR3 length: 14 amino acids. Looked up from germline, CDR1 is DFQATT and CDR2 is SNEGSKA (reference sequence). V shed 6 bases, J shed 2 bases, and the junction held 10 bases outside the gene matches.

This clonotype occurred many times. The chain is built from TRBV3-1 and TRBJ2-3, with TRBD2 matching over 9 bases. The CDR3 totals 17 residues. V lost 0 bases to trimming and J lost 4 bases; unmatched junction nucleotides: 8. Germline V gene lookup returns CDR1 LGHDT and CDR2 YNNKEL (reference sequence). The CDR3 loop is CASSQDSLAGRADTQYF. The CDR3 DNA reads TGTGCCAGCAGCCAAGATTCGCTAGCGGGACGGGCAGATACGCAGTATTTT.

This clonotype has more than one count but fewer than ten. The chain uses TRBV27 and TRBJ2-1, with TRBD2 identical over 8 bases. The germline CDR1 and CDR2 sequences are MNHEY and SMNVEV (reference sequence). The V gene end was trimmed by 5 bases and the J gene end by 8 bases; junction bases not matched to a gene: 17. The CDR3 spans 17 residues. The CDR3 DNA sequence: TGTGCCAGCAGTCCTCGATCCGGGACTAGAGGCAACGATGAGCAGTTCTTC. It codes for CASSPRSGTRGNDEQFF.

This clonotype occurred a few times. The gene calls are TRBV7-2 and TRBJ2-6; unclear D gene. Trimming removed 1 base at V and 5 bases at J, with 12 bases between. From germline, CDR1 is SGHTA and CDR2 FQGNSA. There are 16 residues in the CDR3. Here the CDR3 reads CASSLVEALRANVLTF. The CDR3 nucleotides read TGTGCCAGCAGCTTAGTAGAGGCGCTCCGGGCCAACGTCCTGACTTTC.

This clonotype was observed many times. This chain uses TRBV6-1 with TRBJ1-1, with no clear D. V lost 9 bases and J 0 bases, leaving 14 bases between the germline ends. The CDR3 runs 14 residues. Germline CDR1 reads MNHNS; CDR2 reads SASEGT. CDR3 region: CASFYRDLNTEAFF. The CDR3 bases are TGTGCCAGTTTTTACCGGGATTTGAACACTGAAGCTTTCTTT.

This clonotype was detected only a few times. The J gene is TRBJ2-3, the V gene TRBV4-1; possible D gene TRBD1, 5 bases. The germline V gene encodes CDR1 MGHRA and CDR2 YSYEKL. The CDR3 is 14 amino acids. V was shortened by 2 bases and J by 5 bases, with 11 bases between the two germline ends. This CDR3 is CASSQRGIQDTQYF. For the CDR3, the DNA is TGCGCCAGCAGCCAAAGGGGTATTCAAGATACGCAGTATTTT.

A word on this clonotype: The CDR3 carries no conserved terminal phenylalanine or tryptophan, so it likely arises from a read error. The chain is built from TRBV9 and TRBJ2-3; D remains ambiguous. CDR3 length: 14 amino acids. Trimming cost V 0 bases and J 2 bases, with 7 bases left between them. The germline gives CDR1 SGDLS, CDR2 YYNGEE. CDR3 residues: CASSVAGLTDTQYL. The CDR3 DNA reads TGTGCCAGCAGCGTAGCGGGTCTCACAGATACGCAGTATCTT.

This clonotype was recorded many times. The rearrangement joins TRBV9 to TRBJ2-7; 8 bases fit TRBD1. The germline CDR1 and CDR2 sequences are SGDLS and YYNGEE. The CDR3 has 13 amino acids. The junction had 5 bases not matched to a gene; V was cut back by 0 bases and J by 9 bases. The CDR3, as DNA: TGTGCCAGCAGCGTAGACGGAACAGGGGGGCAGTACTTC. Protein: CASSVDGTGGQYF.

The genes are TRBV19 and TRBJ2-7; TRBD2 is a possible D gene (5 bases). Germline CDR1 and CDR2: LNHDA and SQIVND (reference sequence). This CDR3 contains 14 residues. The V end was cut by 4 bases, the J end by 4 bases, with 14 bases between. The CDR3 nucleotides are TGTGCCAGTAGTACCCAGGACTCTATGTACGAGCAGTACTTC. It translates to CASSTQDSMYEQYF.

This clonotype was recorded at least ten times. The genes are TRBV30 and TRBJ2-3; D not resolved. This CDR3 is built from 14 residues. The V gene's germline CDR1 is GTSNPN and CDR2 SVGIG (reference sequence). Trimming stripped 0 bases from V and 4 bases from J, with 11 bases between. CDR3 protein: CAWSVDGSADTQYF. The CDR3 nucleotides are TGTGCCTGGAGTGTAGACGGATCCGCAGATACGCAGTATTTT.

This chain joins TRBV30 and TRBJ2-1, with no clear D. Germline V gene data show CDR1 as GTSNPN and CDR2 as SVGIG (reference sequence). The V end lost 3 bases, the J end lost 5 bases, and 14 bases lay between the germline ends. This CDR3 region has 14 residues. CDR3 bases: TGTGCCTGGAGATGGTGGGATCGGAACAATGAGCAGTTCTTC. Translation: CAWRWWDRNNEQFF.

In its sample, this clonotype was seen many times. The CDR3 protein is CASSFGGRATRNEQFF. The DNA for the CDR3 is TGTGCCAGCAGTTTCGGCGGGAGGGCCACGAGAAATGAGCAGTTCTTC. This rearrangement joins TRBV12-3 or TRBV12-4 to TRBJ2-1, with TRBD2 matching 9 bases. The CDR3 sequence is 16 residues long. Trimming took 3 bases from V and 7 from J; bases not matched to a gene: 10.

The chain couples TRBV2 to TRBJ1-2, with TRBD1 as a possible D gene (6 bases). The V end lost 8 bases, the J end lost 4 bases, and 20 bases lay between the germline ends. Germline V gene sequence: CDR1 SNHLY, CDR2 FYNNEI. There are 15 residues in the CDR3. Written as DNA, the CDR3 is TGTGCCAGCCAGTCCCGGGACACTCTACCCTATGGCTACACCTTC. Its protein is CASQSRDTLPYGYTF.

This clonotype was counted at least ten times. The CDR3 loop reads CASSGSGNEQFF. The CDR3 region has the DNA TGTGCCAGCAGTGGGAGTGGGAATGAGCAGTTCTTC. The chain carries TRBV28 and TRBJ2-1; tentatively, D is TRBD2 (5 bases). The germline V and J ends were trimmed by 5 bases and 7 bases, with 9 bases remaining between them. The germline V gene has CDR1 MDHEN and CDR2 SYDVKM. This CDR3 region has 12 residues.

This clonotype was counted a few times. The chain is built from TRBV3-1 and TRBJ2-3; D uncertain. This CDR3 has 14 amino acids. Per the germline V gene, CDR1 is LGHDT and CDR2 is YNNKEL (reference sequence). V lost 3 bases to trimming and J lost 4 bases, with 11 bases between them. CDR3 protein: CASSQNLGADTQYF. In DNA form, the CDR3 reads TGTGCCAGCAGCCAGAACTTAGGAGCAGATACGCAGTATTTT.

This clonotype occurred many times. The rearrangement links TRBV7-2 to TRBJ2-5, with 8 bases lining up with TRBD2. The CDR3 covers 15 residues. Germline V lookup: CDR1 SGHTA, CDR2 FQGNSA. The V segment lost 3 bases and the J segment 5 bases; nucleotides outside the gene matches: 8. The CDR3 DNA is TGTGCCAGCAGCTTCTCGGGAGGGAAAGGCGAGACCCAGTACTTC. Translating gives CASSFSGGKGETQYF.

The chain links TRBV4-2 to TRBJ2-3, with 7 nucleotides matching TRBD2. This CDR3 contains 13 residues. In germline, CDR1 is LGHNA, CDR2 YNFKEQ. V gave up 3 bases and J gave up 6 bases; unmatched junction bases: 3. The CDR3 loop reads CASSQVSGDTQYF. The CDR3 DNA follows: TGTGCCAGCAGCCAGGTTAGCGGGGATACGCAGTATTTT.

This clonotype was picked up many times. The rearrangement links TRBV5-1 to TRBJ2-5; TRBD1 agrees at 7 bases. In germline, CDR1 is SGHRS, CDR2 YFSETQ. The ends lost 4 bases at V and 5 bases at J; junction bases unmatched: 11. The CDR3 runs to 15 residues. For the CDR3, the DNA is TGCGCCAGCAGCGTGGCCCCAGGGGGTTGGGAGACCCAGTACTTC. Translated: CASSVAPGGWETQYF.